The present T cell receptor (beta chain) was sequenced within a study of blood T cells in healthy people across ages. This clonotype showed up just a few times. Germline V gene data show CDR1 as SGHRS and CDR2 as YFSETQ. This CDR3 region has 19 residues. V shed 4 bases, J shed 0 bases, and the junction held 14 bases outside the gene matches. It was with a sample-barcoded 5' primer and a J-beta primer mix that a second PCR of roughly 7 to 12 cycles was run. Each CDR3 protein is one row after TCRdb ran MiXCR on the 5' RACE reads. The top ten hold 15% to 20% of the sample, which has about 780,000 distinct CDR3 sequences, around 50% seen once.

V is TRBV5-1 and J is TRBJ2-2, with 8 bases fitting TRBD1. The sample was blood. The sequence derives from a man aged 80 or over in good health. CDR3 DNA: TGCGCCAGCAGCGCCCCCAGGGGACAGGAGCCCCCGAACACCGGGGAGCTGTTTTTT. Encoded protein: CASSAPRGQEPPNTGELFF.